A single sample is the source of the 29 T cell receptor beta chains below, sequenced in a study of control samples from healthy donors and cancer patients. Sequencing used immunoSEQ multiplex PCR; TCRdb keeps in-frame clones, though not all of them. The sample has tens of thousands of clones, 95% to 96% seen once. The sequenced material came from blood. The receptors come from a woman aged 25 to 39 in good health.

This chain links TRBV28 with TRBJ2-1, with 11 nucleotides matching TRBD1. Germline V gene lookup returns CDR1 MDHEN and CDR2 SYDVKM. The CDR3 is made up of 16 amino acids. The trim removed 5 bases at V and 5 bases at J, leaving 8 bases unmatched. DNA for the CDR3: TGTGCCAGCAGTCCCGGACAGGGGGCGAAAGACAATGAGCAGTTCTTC. It is translated as CASSPGQGAKDNEQFF.

CDR3 region: CASSPQRLVPNEQFF. The CDR3 DNA follows: TGTGCCAGCAGCCCCCAGCGACTAGTGCCCAATGAGCAGTTCTTC. This chain joins TRBV28 and TRBJ2-1; perhaps TRBD2 as D (6 bases). The CDR3 length is 15 residues. Trimming cost V 6 bases and J 6 bases, with 18 bases left between them. From germline, CDR1 is MDHEN and CDR2 SYDVKM.

The gene calls are TRBV2 and TRBJ1-2; 7 bases fit TRBD1. The J segment lost 8 bases and the V segment lost 4 bases, leaving 4 bases of the junction unmatched. The CDR3 runs to 12 residues. Per germline, CDR1 SNHLY and CDR2 FYNNEI. In DNA, the CDR3 is TGTGCCAGCAGTGTCACAGGGGAAGGCTACACCTTC. Translating gives CASSVTGEGYTF.

The gene calls are TRBV11-3 and TRBJ2-3, with TRBD2 matching 10 bases. The CDR3 is 16 residues long. CDR1 is SGHNT, CDR2 YENEEA, per germline. V was clipped by 1 base and J by 4 bases; unmatched bases: 5. The CDR3 loop reads CASSLGLAGVSDTQYF. The CDR3 nucleotides are TGTGCCAGCAGCTTAGGGCTAGCGGGAGTGTCAGATACGCAGTATTTT.

This sequence joins TRBV27 and TRBJ2-7; maybe TRBD1 (5 bases). V lost 5 bases and J lost 4, with 21 bases in between. The CDR3 is made up of 16 amino acids. CDR1 is MNHEY, CDR2 SMNVEV, per germline (reference sequence). This chain's CDR3 is CASSASTADMQYEQYF. CDR3 nucleotide sequence: TGTGCCAGCAGTGCATCAACGGCGGACATGCAGTACGAGCAGTACTTC.

The chain joins TRBV28 to TRBJ2-7, with TRBD1 identical over 7 bases. This CDR3 contains 15 residues. Germline CDR1 reads MDHEN; CDR2 reads SYDVKM. The J segment lost 4 bases and the V segment lost 5 bases, leaving 11 bases of the junction unmatched. CDR3 coding DNA: TGTGCCAGCAGTCCGGGACCGCCACAGGGGTACGAGCAGTACTTC. This gives the protein CASSPGPPQGYEQYF. Full variable domain (missing parts from reference TRBV28 and TRBJ2-7): DVKVTQSSRYLVKRTGEKVFLECVQDMDHENMFWYRQDPGLGLRLIYFSYDVKMKEKGDIPEGYSVSREKKERFSLILESASTNQTSMYLCASSPGPPQGYEQYFGPGTRLTVT.

The chain is built from TRBV6-5 and TRBJ1-1, with D unclear. Germline V gives CDR1 MNHEY, CDR2 SVGAGI. CDR3 length: 15 amino acids. Between the trimmed V and J ends, which lost 5 bases and 3 bases, there was a span of 16 bases. DNA for the CDR3: TGTGCCAGCAGTCCCCACCAGAGGAGGTACACTGAAGCTTTCTTT. This codes for CASSPHQRRYTEAFF.

The chain combines TRBV24-1 with TRBJ2-1; 9 bases match TRBD2. The CDR3 is made up of 14 amino acids. Germline CDR1 and CDR2: KGHDR and SFDVKD. The trim removed 5 bases at V and 6 bases at J, leaving 4 bases unmatched. The CDR3 DNA is TGTGCCACCAGTGGTGCGGGAGGGGCCAATGAGCAGTTCTTC. This gives the protein CATSGAGGANEQFF.

The J gene is TRBJ2-2, the V gene TRBV30, with D possibly matching TRBD1 (5 bases). V gave up 3 bases and J gave up 4 bases, with 18 bases separating them. Per germline, CDR1 GTSNPN and CDR2 SVGIG (reference sequence). This CDR3 spans 16 amino acids. In DNA, the CDR3 is TGTGCCTGGAGCCCAGGGATAGTAACGGGCACCGGGGAGCTGTTTTTT. This sequence encodes CAWSPGIVTGTGELFF.

The J gene is TRBJ1-5, the V gene TRBV6-5, with D uncertain. CDR1 and CDR2 from the germline V gene are MNHEY and SVGAGI. V was trimmed by 7 bases and J by 0 bases, leaving 13 bases between them. The CDR3 totals 15 residues. This CDR3 is CASKIRQYSNQPQHF. For the CDR3, the DNA is TGTGCCAGCAAGATTCGGCAATATAGCAATCAGCCCCAGCATTTT.

The chain recombines TRBV19 with TRBJ2-1; D unresolved. Per the germline V gene, CDR1 is LNHDA and CDR2 is SQIVND (reference sequence). The CDR3 has 13 residues. Between the trimmed V and J ends, which lost 6 bases and 7 bases, there was a span of 13 bases. The CDR3 DNA sequence: TGTGCCAGTAGAAAGACTGGGGAAAATGAGCAGTTCTTC. Translating it yields CASRKTGENEQFF.

The chain has TRBV3-1 (or the pseudogene TRBV3-2) and TRBJ2-5, with TRBD2 identical over 10 bases. The CDR3 has 17 residues. Germline loops: CDR1 LGHDT, CDR2 YNNKEL (reference sequence). Unmatched junction bases numbered 10, after V lost 2 bases and J lost 4 bases. CDR3 in DNA: TGTGCCAGCAGCCAAACCCCTAGCGGGAGTTTTCTAGAGACCCAGTACTTC. Its protein is CASSQTPSGSFLETQYF.

The rearrangement uses TRBV20-1 and TRBJ2-3, with unresolved D. The CDR3 contains 11 residues. Deletions cut 2 bases from V and 3 bases from J, with 3 bases between. Germline V gene data show CDR1 as DFQATT and CDR2 as SNEGSKA (reference sequence). The CDR3 DNA is TGCAGTGCTAGAAGGACAGATACGCAGTATTTT. Amino acid sequence: CSARRTDTQYF.

V usage is TRBV3-1 (or the pseudogene TRBV3-2) and J usage is TRBJ1-1; 12 positions match TRBD1. The ends lost 3 bases at V and 2 bases at J; junction bases unmatched: 4. The V gene's germline CDR1 is LGHDT and CDR2 YNNKEL (reference sequence). The CDR3 runs 16 residues. The CDR3 reads CASSHGTGGVNTEAFF. CDR3 bases: TGTGCCAGCAGCCATGGGACAGGGGGCGTAAACACTGAAGCTTTCTTT.

The chain employs TRBV2 and TRBJ2-1; 13 positions match TRBD2. V dropped 6 bases and J dropped 8; count of bases not matched to a gene: 7. This CDR3 has 15 amino acids. Germline V gene sequence: CDR1 SNHLY, CDR2 FYNNEI. In DNA form, the CDR3 reads TGTGCCAGCAGGAGGACTAGCGGGAGTTTCGATGAGCAGTTCTTC. Amino acid sequence: CASRRTSGSFDEQFF.

CDR3 in amino acids: CASKRGQLNSPLHF. DNA of the CDR3: TGTGCCAGCAAGAGGGGACAGCTTAATTCACCCCTCCACTTT. This rearrangement joins TRBV27 to TRBJ1-6, with 7 positions matching TRBD1. V was pared by 7 bases and J by 6 bases, with 6 bases of the junction left unmatched. Per the germline V gene, CDR1 is MNHEY and CDR2 is SMNVEV (reference sequence). This CDR3 is 14 amino acids long.

The chain joins TRBV7-3 to TRBJ2-6; no clear D. V lost 4 bases to trimming and J lost 1 base, with 11 bases between them. CDR1 is SGHTA and CDR2 is FQGTGA in the germline V gene. This CDR3 spans 16 amino acids. CDR3 sequence: CASSSDGFSGANVLTF. Here the CDR3 DNA reads TGTGCCAGCAGCTCGGACGGATTTTCTGGGGCCAACGTCCTGACTTTC.

The chain carries TRBV18 and TRBJ1-1, with D hard to call. Germline values: CDR1 KGHSH, CDR2 LQKENI. V was trimmed by 6 bases and J by 1 base, leaving 12 bases between them. The CDR3 has 14 amino acids. In nucleotides, the CDR3 is TGTGCCAGCTCCGGCCCTGGCGGGAACACTGAAGCTTTCTTT. It yields the protein CASSGPGGNTEAFF.

This chain links TRBV6-6 with TRBJ2-7; the D is unclear. The CDR3 runs to 14 residues. Trimming pared 6 bases from V and 0 bases from J, leaving 12 bases between. Germline V gene data show CDR1 as MNHNY and CDR2 as SVGAGI (reference sequence). CDR3: CASRLLASSYEQYF. CDR3 coding DNA: TGTGCCAGCAGATTGTTGGCAAGCTCCTACGAGCAGTACTTC.

This chain uses TRBV2 with TRBJ1-1; D call uncertain. From germline, CDR1 is SNHLY and CDR2 FYNNEI. The CDR3 runs 13 residues. With 5 bases removed from V and 0 bases from J, the gap between germline ends came to 7 bases. The CDR3 loop is CASSQDMNTEAFF. The CDR3 DNA reads as TGTGCCAGCAGTCAAGATATGAACACTGAAGCTTTCTTT.

Points on this clone: One junction end disagrees with the germline gene, perhaps due to a read error. The chain joins TRBV10-2 to TRBJ2-1; tentative D call: TRBD1 (5 bases). The V gene's germline CDR1 is WSHSY and CDR2 SAAADI. This CDR3 is 11 amino acids long. The DNA for the CDR3 is TGCGCCAGCAGTGAGTCGACCAGGGTGCTCTTC. Protein sequence: CASSESTRVLF.

The rearrangement joins TRBV24-1 to TRBJ2-5; D possibly corresponds to TRBD2 (6 bases). The V and J ends lost 4 bases and 5 bases respectively, with 16 bases between them. The CDR3 length is 15 residues. The germline V gene has CDR1 KGHDR and CDR2 SFDVKD. The CDR3 DNA reads as TGTGCCACCAGTGACCAAACGACTAGTGGGGAGACCCAGTACTTC. Protein product: CATSDQTTSGETQYF.

V gene TRBV6-4 combines with J gene TRBJ2-7, with D perhaps TRBD2 (6 bases). With 2 bases removed from V and 12 bases from J, the gap between germline ends came to 14 bases. In germline, CDR1 is MRHNA, CDR2 SNTAGT. This CDR3 has 12 amino acids. In nucleotides, the CDR3 is TGTGCCAGCAGTGACGGAGCGGGCCTCTGGTACTTC. Translating gives CASSDGAGLWYF.

V usage is TRBV27 and J usage is TRBJ2-7; D may be TRBD2 (5 bases). Trimming removed 0 bases at V and 3 bases at J, with 9 bases between. Germline values: CDR1 MNHEY, CDR2 SMNVEV (reference sequence). This CDR3 contains 14 residues. DNA for the CDR3: TGTGCCAGCAGTTTATCAGCGGATGGCTACGAGCAGTACTTC. Translating gives CASSLSADGYEQYF.

The CDR3 protein is CASSLSSSKNIQYF. In nucleotides, the CDR3 is TGTGCCAGCAGCTTAAGTAGCAGCAAAAACATTCAGTACTTC. This chain uses TRBV7-8 with TRBJ2-4; the D is unclear. The CDR3 length is 14 residues. V gave up 2 bases and J gave up 3 bases, with 8 bases separating them. Per the germline V gene, CDR1 is SGHVS and CDR2 is FQNEAQ.

The chain couples TRBV19 to TRBJ2-5; 11 bases match TRBD2. This CDR3 region has 13 residues. The ends lost 6 bases at V and 3 bases at J; junction bases unmatched: 0. Germline V gene data show CDR1 as LNHDA and CDR2 as SQIVND (reference sequence). CDR3 in amino acids: CASRGLAEETQYF. The DNA of the CDR3 is TGTGCCAGTAGGGGACTAGCGGAAGAGACCCAGTACTTC.

This chain joins TRBV15 and TRBJ2-5, with 8 nucleotides matching TRBD2. Trimming at V came to 5 bases and at J to 2 bases, leaving 7 bases not matched to a gene. Germline CDR1 and CDR2: LNHNV and YYDKDF (reference sequence). The CDR3 contains 15 residues. In nucleotides, the CDR3 is TGTGCCACCAGCCTGTCGGGGGGGCGTCAAGAGACCCAGTACTTC. It is translated as CATSLSGGRQETQYF.

The gene calls are TRBV27 and TRBJ1-2; 7 bases map to TRBD1. The J segment lost 2 bases and the V segment lost 5 bases, leaving 8 bases of the junction unmatched. CDR1 and CDR2 (germline): MNHEY, SMNVEV (reference sequence). This CDR3 comprises 15 residues. The CDR3 DNA reads TGTGCCAGCAGTACCCAGACAGGGTGGAACTATGGCTACACCTTC. It encodes CASSTQTGWNYGYTF.

This sequence joins TRBV19 and TRBJ1-2, with 8 bases fitting TRBD1. This CDR3 is built from 16 residues. Unmatched junction bases numbered 9, after V lost 5 bases and J lost 1 base. CDR1 is LNHDA and CDR2 is SQIVND in the germline V gene (reference sequence). CDR3 loop: CASSLLQGELNYGYTF. Here the CDR3 DNA reads TGTGCCAGTAGTCTATTACAGGGGGAGCTTAACTATGGCTACACCTTC.